What follows are 6 T cell receptor beta chains derived from one specimen sequenced in a study of response to subunit inactivated influenza vaccine. TCRdb re-analysed the RT-PCR reads in MiXCR, keeping a single row per CDR3 protein. The sample has 160,000 or so distinct CDR3 sequences, approximately 11% seen once. Material: non-naive T cells sorted from PBMCs, obtained about 6 weeks after vaccination. The receptors derive from a man aged 45 to 65 who received an inactivated influenza vaccine.

This chain links TRBV30 with TRBJ1-1; D gene uncertain. V was clipped by 0 bases and J by 4 bases, with 9 bases between them. This CDR3 comprises 13 residues. Germline V CDR1 and CDR2: GTSNPN, SVGIG (reference sequence). CDR3 DNA sequence: TGTGCCTGGAGTGTCGGCGCGGGCACTGAAGCTTTCTTT. Residues: CAWSVGAGTEAFF. The whole variable domain, remainder taken from reference TRBV30 and TRBJ1-1, is SQTIHQWPATLVQPVGSPLSLECTVEGTSNPNLYWYRQAAGRGLQLLFYSVGIGQISSEVPQNLSASRPQDRQFILSSKKLLLSDSGFYLCAWSVGAGTEAFFGQGTRLTVV.

This clonotype was seen repeatedly, ten times or more. In DNA form, the CDR3 reads TGCAGCGTTAGCCCGGGGGGCGGATACGAGCAGTACTTC. This gives the protein CSVSPGGGYEQYF. The chain carries TRBV29-1 and TRBJ2-7, with D possibly being TRBD2 (7 bases). Germline-derived CDR1 and CDR2 are SQVTM and ANQGSEA. This CDR3 is 13 amino acids long. Trimming removed 5 bases from V and 4 bases from J, with 15 bases in between.

This clonotype appeared many times. The chain carries TRBV6-1 and TRBJ1-3; 8 bases match TRBD1. Looked up from germline, CDR1 is MNHNS and CDR2 is SASEGT. This CDR3 has 14 residues. V shed 5 bases and J 1 base; nucleotides not matched to a gene: 1. The CDR3 DNA reads TGTGCCAGCAGTACAGGGGGTTCTGGAAACACCATATATTTT. Translated, it gives CASSTGGSGNTIYF.

This clonotype showed up just once. The chain employs TRBV7-9 and TRBJ2-3; maybe TRBD2 (7 bases). The CDR3 is 16 amino acids. V lost 4 bases and J 0 bases, leaving 14 bases between the germline ends. Germline lookup yields CDR1 SEHNR and CDR2 FQNEAQ (reference sequence). The CDR3 protein is CASSSSGGLSTDTQYF. DNA for the CDR3: TGTGCCAGCAGCTCCTCCGGGGGGCTGAGCACAGATACGCAGTATTTT.

This clonotype appeared a few times. This chain connects TRBV6-5 to TRBJ2-7; D is unclear. Germline V gene data show CDR1 as MNHEY and CDR2 as SVGAGI. Trimming pared 8 bases from V and 6 bases from J, leaving 11 bases between. This CDR3 is built from 11 residues. The chain's CDR3 is CASQWASEQYF. The CDR3 DNA is TGTGCCAGCCAGTGGGCCTCCGAGCAGTACTTC.

This clonotype has a handful of counts. The chain recombines TRBV2 with TRBJ2-2; D is undetermined. CDR3 size: 15 residues. CDR1 is SNHLY, CDR2 FYNNEI, per germline. V was shortened by 6 bases and J by 3 bases, with 14 bases between the two germline ends. The CDR3 protein is CASSGRRSDTGELFF. CDR3 nucleotides: TGTGCCAGCAGCGGGCGCAGGTCCGACACCGGGGAGCTGTTTTTT.